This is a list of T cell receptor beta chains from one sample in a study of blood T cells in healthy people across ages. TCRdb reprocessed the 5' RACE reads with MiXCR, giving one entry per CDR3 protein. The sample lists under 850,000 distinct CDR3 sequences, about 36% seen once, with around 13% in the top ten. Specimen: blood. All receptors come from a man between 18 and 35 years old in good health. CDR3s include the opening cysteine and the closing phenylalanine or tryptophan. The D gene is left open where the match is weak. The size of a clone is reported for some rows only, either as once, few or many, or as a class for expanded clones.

CDR3 protein: CASSLDRGSYKEQFF
CDR3 DNA: TGTGCCAGCAGTTTAGACCGGGGCAGTTACAAGGAGCAGTTCTTC
V gene: TRBV12-3/TRBV12-4
clone size: .
J gene: TRBJ2-1
D gene: .

CDR3 protein: CSAILAGGNGFSDTQYF
CDR3 DNA: TGCAGTGCTATACTAGCGGGAGGTAACGGTTTCTCGGATACGCAGTATTTT
V gene: TRBV20-1
clone size: .
J gene: TRBJ2-3
D gene: TRBD2

CDR3 protein: CASSYLGYPNTEAFF
CDR3 DNA: TGTGCCAGCAGCTATCTCGGGTACCCGAACACTGAAGCTTTCTTT
V gene: TRBV7-9
clone size: few
J gene: TRBJ1-1
D gene: .

CDR3 protein: CASSYRLAAQETQYF
CDR3 DNA: TGTGCCAGCAGTTACAGGCTAGCGGCCCAAGAGACCCAGTACTTC
V gene: TRBV6-5
clone size: many
J gene: TRBJ2-5
D gene: TRBD2

CDR3 protein: CASSLDREGGELFF
CDR3 DNA: TGCGCCAGCAGCTTGGACAGGGAGGGCGGGGAGCTGTTTTTT
V gene: TRBV5-1
clone size: .
J gene: TRBJ2-2
D gene: .

CDR3 protein: CASSLKTGGEILRTEAFF
CDR3 DNA: TGTGCCAGCAGCCTAAAGACAGGGGGCGAAATATTGAGGACTGAAGCTTTCTTT
V gene: TRBV3-1
clone size: .
J gene: TRBJ1-1
D gene: TRBD1

CDR3 protein: CASSALSTGANQPQHF
CDR3 DNA: TGTGCCAGCAGCGCCCTCTCAACAGGGGCCAATCAGCCCCAGCATTTT
V gene: TRBV7-2
clone size: .
J gene: TRBJ1-5
D gene: TRBD1

CDR3 protein: CSAREAQTGKNEQFF
CDR3 DNA: TGCAGTGCTAGAGAGGCTCAGACCGGGAAAAATGAGCAGTTCTTC
V gene: TRBV20-1
clone size: .
J gene: TRBJ2-1
D gene: .

CDR3 protein: CASSAGTVTYEQFF
CDR3 DNA: TGTGCCAGCAGTGCCGGGACAGTAACCTACGAGCAGTTCTTC
V gene: TRBV12-3/TRBV12-4
clone size: .
J gene: TRBJ2-1
D gene: TRBD1

CDR3 protein: CASSAGHGTNTEAFF
CDR3 DNA: TGCGCCAGCAGCGCGGGACACGGTACGAACACTGAAGCTTTCTTT
V gene: TRBV5-1
clone size: .
J gene: TRBJ1-1
D gene: .

CDR3 protein: CASSNLQGTAEAFF
CDR3 DNA: TGTGCCAGCAGCAATCTACAGGGTACCGCTGAAGCTTTCTTT
V gene: TRBV7-8
clone size: .
J gene: TRBJ1-1
D gene: .

CDR3 protein: CASSQGQGIQETQYF
CDR3 DNA: TGCGCCAGCAGCCAAGGACAGGGTATCCAAGAGACCCAGTACTTC
V gene: TRBV4-1
clone size: many
J gene: TRBJ2-5
D gene: TRBD1

CDR3 protein: CSASTGLSHGYTF
CDR3 DNA: TGCAGTGCGTCGACAGGGCTTTCTCATGGCTACACCTTC
V gene: TRBV20-1
clone size: once
J gene: TRBJ1-2
D gene: TRBD1

CDR3 protein: CASNFGQGVEDTQYF
CDR3 DNA: TGTGCCAGCAACTTCGGACAGGGGGTTGAGGATACGCAGTATTTT
V gene: TRBV7-9
clone size: .
J gene: TRBJ2-3
D gene: TRBD1

CDR3 protein: CASSRQGLYDEQFF
CDR3 DNA: TGTGCCAGCAGCCGACAGGGACTATACGATGAGCAGTTCTTC
V gene: TRBV6-6
clone size: .
J gene: TRBJ2-1
D gene: .